What follows is one T cell receptor beta chain and its context. Its antigen is not identified. TCR beta CDR3 regions were amplified from RNA. An initial round of RT-PCR targeting the TCR CDR3 relied on the HTBI primer set. TCRdb reprocessed the multiplex PCR reads with MiXCR, giving one entry per CDR3 protein. In the table there are about 740,000 distinct CDR3 sequences, approximately 15% of which are singletons. Disease duration under 2 months; hyperthyroidism patients were aged 18 to 65. The CDR3 covers 15 residues. Germline CDR1 and CDR2: SGHVS and FQNEAQ. Trimming shortened V by 1 base and J by 3 bases, and 11 bases separated the two germline ends. This specimen comes from a study of T cells in Graves' hyperthyroidism and ophthalmopathy. Study context: Before any treatment, at initial diagnosis, peripheral blood was collected.

The study's findings and limits: The model's output predicted ophthalmopathy at a median of about 6.5 months prior to onset.

The sequenced material came from blood. The TCR comes from a woman younger than 30 with Graves' hyperthyroidism. This chain connects TRBV7-8 to TRBJ2-3; either TRBD1 or TRBD2 may supply D (5 bases each). The CDR3 DNA reads as TGTGCCAGCAGCTTAGAGTGGGACGCAACAGATACGCAGTATTTT. Its translation is CASSLEWDATDTQYF.